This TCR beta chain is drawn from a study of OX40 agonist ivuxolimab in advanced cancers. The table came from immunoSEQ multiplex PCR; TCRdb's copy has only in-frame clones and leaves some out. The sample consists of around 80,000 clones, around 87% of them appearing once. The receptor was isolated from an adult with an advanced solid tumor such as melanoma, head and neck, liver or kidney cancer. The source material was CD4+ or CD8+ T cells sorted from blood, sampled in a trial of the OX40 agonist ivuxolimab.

In DNA, the CDR3 is TGTGCCAGCAGCGTTGATTTCACAGGGGGACTAACTGAAGCTTTCTTT. Translation: CASSVDFTGGLTEAFF. The chain joins TRBV28 to TRBJ1-1; 8 nucleotides line up with TRBD1. This CDR3 comprises 16 residues. Germline assignment: CDR1 MDHEN and CDR2 SYDVKM. V was clipped by 6 bases and J by 5 bases; unmatched bases: 14.